This T cell receptor (beta chain) comes out of a study of T cells in Graves' hyperthyroidism and ophthalmopathy. Study in general: Peripheral blood samples were taken at initial diagnosis, prior to any treatment. General study points: Stable hyperthyroidism was told apart from ophthalmopathy by a model built on 13 V-J features. Progression to ophthalmopathy was predicted a median of roughly seven months early. Also found in blood were most expanded thyroid clonotypes above 0.001.

Germline CDR1 is SGHVS and CDR2 is FQNEAQ. V lost 3 bases and J 4 bases, leaving 9 bases between the germline ends. This CDR3 is 13 amino acids long. This clonotype was counted ten times or more. The antigen is not known. Amplification of TCR beta CDR3 regions used RNA as the template. Primed by the HTBI set, a first-round RT-PCR was run on the TCR CDR3. MiXCR, run by TCRdb on the multiplex PCR reads, gives a single entry per CDR3 protein. The sample lists approximately 610,000 distinct CDR3 sequences, roughly 14% occurring once. The TCR originated in a woman between 40 and 55 years old with Graves' ophthalmopathy. This chain links TRBV7-8 with TRBJ2-5, with D perhaps TRBD1 (6 bases). Material for sequencing was blood. For the CDR3, the DNA is TGTGCCAGCAGCTTGGGGGACACAGAGACCCAGTACTTC. Translation gives CASSLGDTETQYF.